This T cell receptor beta chain was observed in a study of blood T cells in healthy people across ages. Overall study context: About one barcoded beta molecule was captured per two T cells (by template switching).

Then a second PCR, running about 6 to 11 cycles, was carried out with a sample-barcoded 5' primer and a J-beta primer mix. TCRdb re-called the 5' RACE reads with MiXCR, one entry per CDR3 protein. The sample has around 1.5 million distinct CDR3 sequences; 30% to 40% are singletons. Points on this clonotype: What it binds is not known.

Study results and limitations: Not knowing donor CMV status may have confounded expanded clonotype changes. Diversity estimates from one million T cells were considered underestimates.

The germline V gene encodes CDR1 LGHNA and CDR2 YNFKEQ. The CDR3 runs 16 residues. The trim removed 1 base at V and 2 bases at J, leaving 4 bases unmatched. Specimen: blood. The chain couples TRBV4-2 to TRBJ2-1; 8 bases map to TRBD2. This clonotype was obtained from a woman younger than 45 in good health. CDR3 nucleotides: TGTGCCAGCAGCCAAGTACGGGGGGGTGCCTACAATGAGCAGTTCTTC. It yields the protein CASSQVRGGAYNEQFF.